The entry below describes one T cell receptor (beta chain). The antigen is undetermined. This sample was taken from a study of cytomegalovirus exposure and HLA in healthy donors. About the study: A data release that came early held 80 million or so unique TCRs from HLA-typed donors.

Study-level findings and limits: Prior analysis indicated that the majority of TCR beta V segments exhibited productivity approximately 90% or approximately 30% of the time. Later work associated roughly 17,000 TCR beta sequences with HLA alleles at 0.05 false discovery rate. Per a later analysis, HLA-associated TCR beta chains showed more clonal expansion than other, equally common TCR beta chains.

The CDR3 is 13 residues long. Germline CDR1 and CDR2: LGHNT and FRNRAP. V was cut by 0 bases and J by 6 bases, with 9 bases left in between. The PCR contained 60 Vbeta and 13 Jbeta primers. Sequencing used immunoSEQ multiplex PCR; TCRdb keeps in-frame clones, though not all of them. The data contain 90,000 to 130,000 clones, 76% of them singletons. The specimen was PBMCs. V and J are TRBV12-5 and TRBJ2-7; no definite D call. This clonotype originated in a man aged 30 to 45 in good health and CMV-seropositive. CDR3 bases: TGTGCTAGTGGTTTGGTACGGGTCCGCGAGCAGTACTTC. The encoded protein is CASGLVRVREQYF.